This TCR beta chain stems from a study of T-cell memory formation after mild COVID-19 (TCRdb year 2021). Notes on the research overall: Most TCR sequence clusters were specific to one of the two donors. In two donors, T-cell clones that expanded and contracted after mild COVID-19 were tracked by sequencing TCRalpha and TCRbeta repertoires over time. Two young, previously healthy adult volunteers, one female and one male, were included in the cohort. General conclusions and limits of the study: Only two mild cases were covered by the study, and larger cohorts that include severe cases with pre-infection samples were considered necessary. Clones contracting from day 15 to 85 had balanced CD4/CD8 phenotypes, while a second wave expanding from day 15 to 37 was biased towards CD4+. SARS-CoV-2 specificity of the second-wave clones peaking on day 37 was not confirmed. Some responding clones were detected in pre-infection memory, suggesting pre-existing cross-reactive memory T cells joined the SARS-CoV-2 response. Contracting CD4+ clones turned up mainly in the CM and EM memory subsets, whereas EMRA was where CD8+ clones were enriched.

Sequencing took place on an Illumina NovaSeq 6000. Using 5'RACE with constant-segment primers, TCRalpha and TCRbeta cDNA libraries were constructed, with sample barcodes and unique molecular identifiers added in the process. Trizol reagent was used to extract RNA from every sample. Amplification of the libraries took two PCR steps, and the second step added a second sample barcode plus Illumina TruSeq adapters. Libraries were sequenced on an Illumina NovaSeq with 2 x 150 bp paired-end reads. For the original study's pipeline: Reads were demultiplexed and collapsed into UMI-guided consensus sequences with migec v1.2.7. Using mixcr v2.1.11, UMI consensuses were aligned to TRA and TRB V and J templates and then assembled into clonotypes. A clonotype was counted as expanded or contracted only when both edgeR and NoisET called the clonotype significant, with the noise models trained on biological replicates. edgeR calls used a false discovery rate-adjusted p below 0.01 and a log2 fold-change threshold of 1. As an exploratory analysis of dynamics, max-normalized trajectories of the 1000 most abundant clonotypes were examined by PCA with hierarchical clustering. Separately sequenced CD4+ and CD8+ repertoires were used to assign a CD4 or CD8 phenotype to each responding clone. TCRdb reprocessing: public reads trimmed at Q25 with fastp, clones called with MiXCR, in-frame beta chains kept. Identical CDR3 proteins give one entry, which carries the most common genes and DNA. TCRdb's processing, not the authors' own work, is the source of the V and J calls. A total of 200,000 to 250,000 distinct CDR3 sequences appear in this sample, just over 9.5% of them only once. The ten top clones hold 3.5% of the sample.

This clonotype was seen at least ten times. The target of this receptor is not known. Within one base of it there is no much larger clone, and no base qualities were kept. V loses 3 bases of germline sequence and J loses 5 bases, and the interval between the two ends is 13 bases. From cysteine to phenylalanine, the CDR3 is 14 amino acids long. Only CDR3 DNA is held: 42 bases, read in frame from base 1. CDR1 LNHDA and CDR2 SQIVND were looked up in the germline V gene (reference sequence). PBMCs were isolated by Ficoll-Paque density gradient centrifugation. The V and J genes are TRBV19 and TRBJ2-5; possibly the D gene is TRBD1, per 6 matching bases. The TCR originated in a man aged 18 to 29 who had mild COVID-19 (a few samples of this study predate the infection). The sample titles of this study are shuffled in the database, so cell type and time point are left out; the donor was told from shared clones. What was sequenced was PBMCs or a T cell subset sorted from them (not recorded which). In nucleotides, the sequence is TGTGCCAGTAGTATTGAGTGGACAGCCGAGACCCAGTACTTC. This encodes CASSIEWTAETQYF.